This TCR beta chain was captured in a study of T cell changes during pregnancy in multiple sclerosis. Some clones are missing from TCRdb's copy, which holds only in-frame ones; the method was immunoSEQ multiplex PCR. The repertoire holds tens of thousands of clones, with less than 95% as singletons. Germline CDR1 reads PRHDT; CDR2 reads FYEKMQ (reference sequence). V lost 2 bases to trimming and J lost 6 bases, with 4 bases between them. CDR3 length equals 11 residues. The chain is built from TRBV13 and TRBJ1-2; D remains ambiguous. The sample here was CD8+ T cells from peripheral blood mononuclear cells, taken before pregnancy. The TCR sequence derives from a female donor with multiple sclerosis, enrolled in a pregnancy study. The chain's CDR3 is CASSLRDGYTF. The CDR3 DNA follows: TGTGCCAGCAGCTTACGTGATGGCTACACCTTC.